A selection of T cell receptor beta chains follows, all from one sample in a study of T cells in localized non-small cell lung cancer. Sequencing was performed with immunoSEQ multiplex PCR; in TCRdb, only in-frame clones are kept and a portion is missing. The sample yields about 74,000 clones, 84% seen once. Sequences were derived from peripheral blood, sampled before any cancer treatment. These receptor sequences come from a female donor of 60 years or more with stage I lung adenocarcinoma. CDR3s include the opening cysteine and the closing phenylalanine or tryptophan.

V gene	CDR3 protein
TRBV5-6	CASSLEPYSYNEQFF
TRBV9	CASSVGEGTTDTQYF
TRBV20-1	CSAGVQDTQYF
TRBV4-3	CASSQRTGDGYTF
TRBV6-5	CASSYGENTEAFF
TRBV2	CASSPRTSGAQETQYF
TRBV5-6	CASSRTNGRPDTQYF
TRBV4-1	CASSQDPGSAWQPQHF
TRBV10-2	CASRRDRESPLHF
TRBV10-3	CAISLRQGPTEAFF
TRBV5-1	CASSLVPGMNTEAFF
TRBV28	CASSPGTASYNEQFF
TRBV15	CATSRVGTGNTGELFF
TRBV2	CASSWGHWNNSPLHF
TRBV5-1	CASSLTGDGEKLFF
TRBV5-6	CASSNSVMNTEAFF
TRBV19	CASSILTSGGAGDTQYF
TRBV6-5	CASSTREANYGYTF
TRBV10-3	CAISESRGISGNTIYF
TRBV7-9	CASSSWYGSLHF
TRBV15	CATSTPATGGTEAFF
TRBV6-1	CASSATRYTGELFF
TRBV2	CASAGQGAYYGYTF
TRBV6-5	CASTQGQHYGYTF
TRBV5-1	CASSLGQGLHSPLHF
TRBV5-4	CASSLGLGDTGELFF
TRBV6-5	CASRTTGISNQPQHF
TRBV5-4	CASSPGGLAKATQYF
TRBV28	CASSLLLGAGEKLFF
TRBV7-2	CASSSEAETGNTGELFF
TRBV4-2	CASSPSVPGGRELFF
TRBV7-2	CASSYLGLAGDTQYF
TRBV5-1	CASSLGPSGQETQYF
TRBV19	CASSISLGTGNSPLHF
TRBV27	CASSFFGGEQFF
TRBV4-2	CASSQIGQGPYGYTF
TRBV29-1	CSVALGQGVGEKLFF
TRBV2	CASSEPDRGTEAFF
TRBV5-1	CASSLDRLPSPLHF
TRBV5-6	CASSPGTGANSPLHF
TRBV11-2	CASSFSSGSQDEQFF
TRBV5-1	CASRTGPQNTEAFF
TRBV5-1	CASSLGGRAENIQYF
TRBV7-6	CASSIGTSTRETQYF
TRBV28	CASSPSTGQGSGNTIYF
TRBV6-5	CASSYRHDEKLFF
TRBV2	CASNAEGQGFGEQFF
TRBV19	CASSPLAGGPYEQYF
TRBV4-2	CASSQGASGYEQYF
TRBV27	CASSLRTGEAFF
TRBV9	CASSPGAVFGDTQYF
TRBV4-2	CASSQREYTGELFF
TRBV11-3	CASSPRRGGTSVLHF
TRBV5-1	CASSGGQPQETQYF